This T cell receptor (beta chain) comes out of a study of esophageal squamous cell carcinoma under preoperative chemotherapy. TCRdb reprocessed the PCR reads via MiXCR and lists one record per CDR3 protein. The table includes roughly 32,000 distinct CDR3 sequences, less than 55% detected once. Study results and limitations: After paclitaxel-nedaplatin, abundant clones were more likely to contract than amplify.

Germline CDR1 and CDR2: MNHEY and SVGEGT. V was trimmed by 7 bases and J by 5 bases, leaving 16 bases between them. CDR3 length equals 14 residues. To note about this clonotype: Antigen specificity is unknown.

Time point specified: before preoperative PTX-NDP chemotherapy. This chain joins TRBV6-2 or TRBV6-3 and TRBJ2-3, with D possibly matching TRBD2 (6 bases). The specimen was taken from a patient given preoperative chemotherapy. This TCR derives from a human donor with esophageal squamous cell carcinoma. The donor label of this sample is uncertain. The CDR3 sequence is CASTPRLGGDTQYF. The CDR3 region has the DNA TGTGCCAGCACCCCCCGACTAGGTGGAGATACGCAGTATTTT.